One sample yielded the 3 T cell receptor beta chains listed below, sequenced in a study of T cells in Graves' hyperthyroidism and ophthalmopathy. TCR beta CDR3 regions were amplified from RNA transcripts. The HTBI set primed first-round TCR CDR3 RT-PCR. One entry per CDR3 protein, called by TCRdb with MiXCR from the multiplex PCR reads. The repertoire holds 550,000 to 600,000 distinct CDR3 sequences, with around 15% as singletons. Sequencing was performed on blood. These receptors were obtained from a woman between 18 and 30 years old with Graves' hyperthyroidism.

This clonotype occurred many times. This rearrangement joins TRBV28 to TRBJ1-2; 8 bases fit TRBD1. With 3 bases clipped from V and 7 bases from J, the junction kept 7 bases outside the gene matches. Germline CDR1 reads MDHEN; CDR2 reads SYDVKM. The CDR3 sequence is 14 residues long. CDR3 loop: CASSLGRGRGGYTF. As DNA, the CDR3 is TGTGCCAGCAGTTTGGGCAGGGGGCGCGGTGGCTACACCTTC.

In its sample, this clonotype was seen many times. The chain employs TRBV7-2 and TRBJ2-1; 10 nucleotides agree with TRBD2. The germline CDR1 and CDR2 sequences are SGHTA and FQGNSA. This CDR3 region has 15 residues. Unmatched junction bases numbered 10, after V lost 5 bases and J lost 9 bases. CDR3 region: CASSTAGGDWSEQFF. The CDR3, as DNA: TGTGCCAGCAGCACAGCGGGGGGGGATTGGAGTGAGCAGTTCTTC.

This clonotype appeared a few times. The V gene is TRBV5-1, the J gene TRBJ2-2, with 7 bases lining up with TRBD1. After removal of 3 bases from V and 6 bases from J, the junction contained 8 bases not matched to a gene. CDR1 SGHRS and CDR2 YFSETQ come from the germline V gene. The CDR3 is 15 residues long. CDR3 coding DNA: TGCGCCAGCAGCTCGCCACAGGGGCTGGCCGGGGAGCTGTTTTTT. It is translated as CASSSPQGLAGELFF.